These T cell receptor beta chains were read from a single sample in a study of graft-versus-host responses after intestinal transplantation. Clones were sequenced by immunoSEQ multiplex PCR, and TCRdb holds only the in-frame ones, with some missing. The sample contains about 12,000 clones, under 45% of which appear only once. The source was alloreactive CD8+ T cells from a mixed lymphocyte reaction culture, collected before intestinal transplant. These receptors came from a human patient who received an intestinal transplant. CDR3s include the opening cysteine and the closing phenylalanine or tryptophan. The order of the fields is V gene, J gene, CDR3 protein.

v_call: TRBV6-9
j_call: TRBJ2-1
cdr3_aa: CASSTSGRSYNEQFF

v_call: TRBV10-3
j_call: TRBJ2-1
cdr3_aa: CAISEGLGLAGDRSLNEQFF

v_call: TRBV30
j_call: TRBJ2-7
cdr3_aa: CAWALDWAGEQYF

v_call: TRBV18
j_call: TRBJ1-6
cdr3_aa: CASSLRRGHSPLHF

v_call: TRBV28
j_call: TRBJ2-3
cdr3_aa: CASSLWTSGNTDTQYF

v_call: TRBV6-5
j_call: TRBJ2-1
cdr3_aa: CASRVGFYNEQFF

v_call: TRBV7-3
j_call: TRBJ1-2
cdr3_aa: CASSSTGGGGYTF

v_call: TRBV19
j_call: TRBJ2-2
cdr3_aa: CASTPGSGRALGELFF

v_call: TRBV28
j_call: TRBJ2-7
cdr3_aa: CASSFDGTSGNSYEQYF

v_call: TRBV7-2
j_call: TRBJ2-7
cdr3_aa: CASSFGIRSYEQYF

v_call: TRBV27
j_call: TRBJ2-1
cdr3_aa: CASSLIWYNEQFF

v_call: TRBV6-5
j_call: TRBJ2-7
cdr3_aa: CASSYGAAGEQYF

v_call: TRBV5-1
j_call: TRBJ2-4
cdr3_aa: CASSFPQGGSGENIQYF

v_call: TRBV6-1
j_call: TRBJ1-1
cdr3_aa: CASSYLTEAFF

v_call: TRBV4-2
j_call: TRBJ2-7
cdr3_aa: CASSPDEGSSYEQYF

v_call: TRBV30
j_call: TRBJ2-5
cdr3_aa: CAWSEAGEETQYF

v_call: TRBV5-6
j_call: TRBJ2-7
cdr3_aa: CASSLAGTGAHEQYF

v_call: TRBV7-6
j_call: TRBJ2-5
cdr3_aa: CASSPGTEETQYF

v_call: TRBV7-2
j_call: TRBJ2-1
cdr3_aa: CASSVLAGVPNEQFF

v_call: TRBV6-5
j_call: TRBJ2-3
cdr3_aa: CASTASGSLSDTQYF

v_call: TRBV7-6
j_call: TRBJ2-6
cdr3_aa: CASSFLEGFYGANVLTF

v_call: TRBV7-9
j_call: TRBJ2-1
cdr3_aa: CASRSGAGGLSEGDNEQFF

v_call: TRBV4-3
j_call: TRBJ2-7
cdr3_aa: CASSQEGLSPEQYF

v_call: TRBV7-2
j_call: TRBJ2-1
cdr3_aa: CASSGTSGDYNEQFF

v_call: TRBV28
j_call: TRBJ2-3
cdr3_aa: CASSLAVTSQYF

v_call: TRBV6-9
j_call: TRBJ2-3
cdr3_aa: CASSYLGPYTDTQYF

v_call: TRBV7-6
j_call: TRBJ2-7
cdr3_aa: CASSLDSLRLAGAKSYEQYF

v_call: TRBV21-1
j_call: TRBJ1-4
cdr3_aa: CASSTREVLFF

v_call: TRBV27
j_call: TRBJ2-1
cdr3_aa: CASSPNGNEQFF

v_call: TRBV4-1
j_call: TRBJ2-2
cdr3_aa: CASSQVATNTGELFF

v_call: TRBV7-6
j_call: TRBJ1-4
cdr3_aa: CASSLGGGRLFF

v_call: TRBV4-1
j_call: TRBJ2-7
cdr3_aa: CASSQDTGTSYEQYF

v_call: TRBV4-1
j_call: TRBJ2-1
cdr3_aa: CASSQDPTYNEQFF

v_call: TRBV14
j_call: TRBJ2-7
cdr3_aa: CASRDDGSHEQYF

v_call: TRBV11-2
j_call: TRBJ1-1
cdr3_aa: CASSLLGAGTEAFF

v_call: TRBV6-6
j_call: TRBJ2-7
cdr3_aa: CASSYMTIPYEQYF

v_call: TRBV5-6
j_call: .
cdr3_aa: CASSLGGYEQYF

v_call: TRBV27
j_call: TRBJ2-1
cdr3_aa: CASSLYAAYNEQFF

v_call: TRBV19
j_call: TRBJ2-3
cdr3_aa: CASSIGTATDTQYF

v_call: TRBV30
j_call: TRBJ1-5
cdr3_aa: CAWSVTGEGSNQPQHF

v_call: TRBV4-3
j_call: TRBJ2-7
cdr3_aa: CASSQVRGVGEQYF

v_call: TRBV19
j_call: TRBJ2-1
cdr3_aa: CASSPRADSYNEQFF

v_call: TRBV11-2
j_call: TRBJ2-5
cdr3_aa: CASSLGTTAGFSRSETQYF

v_call: TRBV18
j_call: TRBJ2-7
cdr3_aa: CASSPFGTVDEQYF

v_call: TRBV19
j_call: TRBJ2-1
cdr3_aa: CASRLAGEINEQFF

v_call: TRBV30
j_call: TRBJ2-7
cdr3_aa: CAWNRGSGEEQYF

v_call: TRBV27
j_call: TRBJ2-7
cdr3_aa: CASSLTGAYEQYF

v_call: TRBV7-6
j_call: TRBJ2-5
cdr3_aa: CATGGQGRSETQYF

v_call: TRBV29-1
j_call: TRBJ1-2
cdr3_aa: CSVGDREYGYTF

v_call: TRBV4-3
j_call: TRBJ2-7
cdr3_aa: CASSHIAGGSYEQYF

v_call: TRBV9
j_call: TRBJ1-1
cdr3_aa: CASSDFWVSEAFF

v_call: TRBV5-4
j_call: TRBJ2-7
cdr3_aa: CASSLGAGAYEQYF

v_call: TRBV4-2
j_call: TRBJ2-7
cdr3_aa: CASSHRGWRKDEQYF

v_call: TRBV18
j_call: .
cdr3_aa: CASSIHQAGIATLLEQYF